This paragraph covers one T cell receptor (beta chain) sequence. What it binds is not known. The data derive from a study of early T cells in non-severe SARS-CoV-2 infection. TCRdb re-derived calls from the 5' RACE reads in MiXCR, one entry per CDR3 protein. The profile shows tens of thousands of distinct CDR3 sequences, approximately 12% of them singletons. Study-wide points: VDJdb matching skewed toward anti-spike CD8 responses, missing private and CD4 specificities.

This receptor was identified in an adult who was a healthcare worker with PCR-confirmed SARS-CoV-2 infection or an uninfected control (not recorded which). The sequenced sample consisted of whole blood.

CDR3 bases: TGCGCCAGCAGCCCCCGCGTCAAGCGGGGGGACAATGAGCAGTTCTTC. Translated, it gives CASSPRVKRGDNEQFF. J is TRBJ2-1 and V is TRBV4-3, with 9 bases identical to TRBD2. CDR1 and CDR2 from the germline V gene are LGHNA and YSLEER. V shed 4 bases, J shed 5 bases, and the junction held 9 bases outside the gene matches. This CDR3 contains 16 residues.